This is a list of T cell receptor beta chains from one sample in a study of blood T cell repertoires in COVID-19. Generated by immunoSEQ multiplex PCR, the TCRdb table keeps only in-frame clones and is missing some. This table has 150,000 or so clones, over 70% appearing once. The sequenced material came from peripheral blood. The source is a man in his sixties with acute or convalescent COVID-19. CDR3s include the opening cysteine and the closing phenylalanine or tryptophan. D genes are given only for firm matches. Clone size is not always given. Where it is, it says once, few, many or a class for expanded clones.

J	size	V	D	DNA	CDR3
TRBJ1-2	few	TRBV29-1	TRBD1	TGCAGCGTGGGACAGGGCCCTAACTATGGCTACACCTTC	CSVGQGPNYGYTF
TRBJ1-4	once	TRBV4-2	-	TGTGCCAGCAGCCAAGATCGGGGGACCATAGGGGAAAAACTGTTTTTT	CASSQDRGTIGEKLFF
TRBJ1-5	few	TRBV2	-	TGTGCCAGCAGTGGGAGCCAGGGCCAGCCCCAGCATTTT	CASSGSQGQPQHF
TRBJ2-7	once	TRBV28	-	TGTGCCAGCAGACCAGGGAAGGTCCCCTACGAGCAGTACTTC	CASRPGKVPYEQYF
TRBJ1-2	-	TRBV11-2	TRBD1	TGTGCCAGCAGAAAGCCGGGACAGGGTGGCGGCTACACCTTC	CASRKPGQGGGYTF
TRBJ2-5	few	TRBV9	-	TGTGCCAGCAGCGTAGGATCCCTAGGCCAAGAGACCCAGTACTTC	CASSVGSLGQETQYF
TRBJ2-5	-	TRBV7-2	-	TGTGCCAGCAGCAAGTCAGGGAAAGGGGAGACCCAGTACTTC	CASSKSGKGETQYF
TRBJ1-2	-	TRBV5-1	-	TGCGCCAGCAGCCGTCTCGGGACTGGCAAGGACTATGGCTACACCTTC	CASSRLGTGKDYGYTF
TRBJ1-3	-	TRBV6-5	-	TGTGCCAGCAGGGGGGCCTCGACAGCTGGAAACACCATATATTTT	CASRGASTAGNTIYF
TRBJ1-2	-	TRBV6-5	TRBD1	TGTGCCAGCAGTAACAGGGGGCGTTATGGCTACACCTTC	CASSNRGRYGYTF
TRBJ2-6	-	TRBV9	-	TGTGCCAGCGGGACATCTGGGGCCAACGTCCTGACTTTC	CASGTSGANVLTF
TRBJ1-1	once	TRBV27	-	TGTGCCAGCAGTCTAGTACCGGTTGGTAACACTGAAGCTTTCTTT	CASSLVPVGNTEAFF
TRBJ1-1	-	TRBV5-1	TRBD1	TGCGCCAGCAGCTTGGAGTCACAGGGGGCTTCTGAAGCTTTCTTT	CASSLESQGASEAFF
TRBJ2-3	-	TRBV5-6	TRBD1	TGTGCCAGCAGCTGGAGACAGGGACACACAGATACGCAGTATTTT	CASSWRQGHTDTQYF
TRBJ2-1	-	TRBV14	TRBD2	TGTGCCAGCAGCCAGGGGGGACTACTCAAGGGCGATGAGCAGTTCTTC	CASSQGGLLKGDEQFF
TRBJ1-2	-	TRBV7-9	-	TGTGCCAGCAGCTTGGGAGGGGAAAACTATGGCTACACCTTC	CASSLGGENYGYTF
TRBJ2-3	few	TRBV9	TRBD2	TGTGCCAGCGGAACTAGCGGCAATTCGGATACGCAGTATTTT	CASGTSGNSDTQYF
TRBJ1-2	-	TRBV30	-	TGTGCCTGGAGTGTAAGTGGGAGGTATGGCTACACCTTC	CAWSVSGRYGYTF
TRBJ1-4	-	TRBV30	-	TGTGCCTGGAGTGTAAAAGGGGGTAATGAAAAACTGTTTTTT	CAWSVKGGNEKLFF
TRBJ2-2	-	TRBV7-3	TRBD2	TGTGCCAGCAGCTCGGGAGAGACTAGCGGGAGATCGGTCACCGGGGAGCTGTTTTTT	CASSSGETSGRSVTGELFF
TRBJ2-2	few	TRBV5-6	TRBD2	TGTGCCAGCAGCTGGGGACTAGCGGGAGCCGGGGAGCTGTTTTTT	CASSWGLAGAGELFF
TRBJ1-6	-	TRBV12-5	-	TGTGCTAGTGGTTTTTTCTCCGGACAGCATAATTCACCCCTCCACTTT	CASGFFSGQHNSPLHF
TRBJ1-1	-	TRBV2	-	TGTGCCAGCAGTGGTCGGGGGAGTGCTTTCTTT	CASSGRGSAFF
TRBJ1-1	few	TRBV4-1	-	TGCGCCAGCAGCCAAGGAAGACTGGGGCTCAGGAACACTGAAGCTTTCTTT	CASSQGRLGLRNTEAFF
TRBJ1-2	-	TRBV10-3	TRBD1	TGTGCCACCGCTACTGGGACAGGGAAGGGCTACACCTTC	CATATGTGKGYTF
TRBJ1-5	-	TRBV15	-	TGTGCCACCAGCAGAGAATCGGGGGGGGCGGGTCAGCCCCAGCATTTT	CATSRESGGAGQPQHF
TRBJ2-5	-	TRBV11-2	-	TGTGCCAGCAGCTTAGATCTAGAGACCCAGTACTTC	CASSLDLETQYF
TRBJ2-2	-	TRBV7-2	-	TGTGCCAGCAGCCCGACAGGACCGGGGACCGGGGAGCTGTTTTTT	CASSPTGPGTGELFF
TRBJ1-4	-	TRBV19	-	TGTGCCAGTGGGTATTCAGGGCCCACTAATGAAAAACTGTTTTTT	CASGYSGPTNEKLFF
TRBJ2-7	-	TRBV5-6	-	TGTGCCAGCAGTGATATGGCAGGCCACGAGCAGTACTTC	CASSDMAGHEQYF
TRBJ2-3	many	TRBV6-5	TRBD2	TGTGCCAGCAGCCGTAGCGGGTTCACTACAGATACGCAGTATTTT	CASSRSGFTTDTQYF
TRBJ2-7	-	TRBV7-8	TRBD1	TGTGCCAGCAGATCCAGGGGGCTCTCTCATTATAGCTCCTACGAGCAGTACTTC	CASRSRGLSHYSSYEQYF
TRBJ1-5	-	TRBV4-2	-	TGTGCCAGCAGCCAAGATCCTCAGGGCGGCAATCAGCCCCAGCATTTT	CASSQDPQGGNQPQHF
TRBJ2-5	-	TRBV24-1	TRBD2	TGTGCCACCAGTGATACCACTAGCGGGAAAGAGACCCAGTACTTC	CATSDTTSGKETQYF
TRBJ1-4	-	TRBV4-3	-	TGCGCCAGCAGCCAAGATCGCAGAACTAATGAAAAACTGTTTTTT	CASSQDRRTNEKLFF
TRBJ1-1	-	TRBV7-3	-	TGTGCCAGCAGCTCCCGGGGGGCGAACACTGAAGCTTTCTTT	CASSSRGANTEAFF
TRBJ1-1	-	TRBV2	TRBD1	TGTGCCAGCAGAACCGGGACAGGGAACACTGAAGCTTTCTTT	CASRTGTGNTEAFF
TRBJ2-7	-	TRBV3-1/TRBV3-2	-	TGTGCCAGCAGCCTAAGACCCAGGGACGAGCAGTACTTC	CASSLRPRDEQYF
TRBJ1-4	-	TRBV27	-	TGTGCCAGCAGTTTATCCTTGGCAGGTTCGACTGAAAAACTGTTTTTT	CASSLSLAGSTEKLFF
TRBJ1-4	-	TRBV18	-	TGTGCCAGCTCCCCTACCTGGGGGATGAGAGGGAGGAGTGAAAAACTGTTTTTT	CASSPTWGMRGRSEKLFF
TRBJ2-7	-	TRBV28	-	TGTGCCAGCAGGACCCCTAGGCTCCGCAAATCGTTTACCTACGAGCAGTACTTC	CASRTPRLRKSFTYEQYF
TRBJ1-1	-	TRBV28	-	TGTGCCAGCAGTCCCCTCGGGTCCCAGTACGTAGCTTTCTTT	CASSPLGSQYVAFF
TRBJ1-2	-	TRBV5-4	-	TGTGCCAGCAGCTTGGCCTCGCAGGCCCTCTATGGCTACACCTTC	CASSLASQALYGYTF
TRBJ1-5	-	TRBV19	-	TGTGCCAGTTCCACACCTAGGGGCGGAGGAGGGCTTAATCAGCCCCAGCATTTT	CASSTPRGGGGLNQPQHF
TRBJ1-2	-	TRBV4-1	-	TGCGCCAGCAGCCAGCCTTGGGGCGAAAACTATGGCTACACCTTC	CASSQPWGENYGYTF